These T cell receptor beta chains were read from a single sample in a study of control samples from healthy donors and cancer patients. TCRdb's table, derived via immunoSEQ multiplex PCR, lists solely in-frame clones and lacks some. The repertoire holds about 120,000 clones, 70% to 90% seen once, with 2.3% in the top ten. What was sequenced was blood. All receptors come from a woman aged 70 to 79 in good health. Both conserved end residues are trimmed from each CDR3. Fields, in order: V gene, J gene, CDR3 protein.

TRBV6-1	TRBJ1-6	ASRETMAGVNSPLH
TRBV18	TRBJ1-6	ASSTGSRGLNSPLH
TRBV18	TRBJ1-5	ASSLGQPYQPQH
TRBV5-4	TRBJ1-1	ASRSDRANTEAF
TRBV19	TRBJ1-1	ASRQLQGGNTEAF
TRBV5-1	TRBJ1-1	ASSETGTPGTEAF
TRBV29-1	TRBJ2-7	SAFEDPAYEQY
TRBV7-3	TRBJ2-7	ASSLTGRGPHEQY
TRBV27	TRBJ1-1	ASKATGRPEAF
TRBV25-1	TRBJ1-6	ASSESQGANSPLH
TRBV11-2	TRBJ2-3	ASSSYRGRDADTQY